The rows below give T cell receptor beta chains drawn from one sample of a study of blood T cell repertoires in COVID-19. The data were produced by immunoSEQ multiplex PCR, yet TCRdb's version contains in-frame clones alone and is incomplete. The sample lists about 100,000 clones, about 85% occurring once. Input material: peripheral blood. These receptors were collected from a human donor in a cohort sampled during active COVID-19. Each CDR3 is given with its conserved first and last residue. D genes are given only for firm matches. Size is stated for part of the rows, as once, few or many counts, or as a class when the clone is expanded.

-,TRBV2,-,TRBJ2-7,TGTGCCAGCAGTGGGGAGTACGAGCAGTACTTC,CASSGEYEQYF
-,TRBV7-2,-,TRBJ1-3,TGTGCCAGCAGCTTAGCATCAGAAAACTCTGGAAACACCATATATTTT,CASSLASENSGNTIYF
-,TRBV6-2/TRBV6-3,TRBD2,TRBJ2-2,TGTGCCAGCAGTTACTCGACAGCGGGGGCTAACACCGGGGAGCTGTTTTTT,CASSYSTAGANTGELFF
-,TRBV9,-,TRBJ2-3,TGTGCCAGCAGTGACAACTCCAGATCCACAGATACGCAGTATTTT,CASSDNSRSTDTQYF
few,TRBV20-1,-,TRBJ1-6,TGCAGTGCTAGTAGTTCGGGGGGGTATAATTCACCCCTCCACTTT,CSASSSGGYNSPLHF
-,TRBV20-1,TRBD1,TRBJ1-5,TGCAGTGCTAGTTCTTCCGGGACAGGGAATCAGCCCCAGCATTTT,CSASSSGTGNQPQHF
-,TRBV18,TRBD1,TRBJ2-7,TGTGCCAGCTCACCAGTCCGACAGGGCACCGCGTACGAGCAGTACTTC,CASSPVRQGTAYEQYF
-,TRBV5-6,TRBD1,TRBJ2-3,TGTGCCAGCAGCCCTCCGGGACAGGGTATCACAGATACGCAGTATTTT,CASSPPGQGITDTQYF
-,TRBV7-2,-,TRBJ2-2,TGTGCCAGCAGCCGCCCATTACAGGTCACCGGGGAGCTGTTTTTT,CASSRPLQVTGELFF
-,TRBV5-1,-,TRBJ1-1,TGCGCCAGCAGCGGTGAGGGATTCACTGAAGCTTTCTTT,CASSGEGFTEAFF
-,TRBV12-3/TRBV12-4,-,TRBJ2-5,TGTGCCAGCAGTTTAGGAAGGGGGAAGACCCAGTACTTC,CASSLGRGKTQYF
-,TRBV10-2,TRBD1,TRBJ1-2,TGCGCCAGCAGTAAACAGGGGTCTGGCTACACCTTC,CASSKQGSGYTF
-,TRBV5-1,-,TRBJ1-2,TGCGCCAGCGGCCCAGCGGAGCGGGGGGTCACCTATGGCTACACCTTC,CASGPAERGVTYGYTF
-,TRBV5-6,TRBD1,TRBJ1-5,TGTGCCACCATGCACCCCAAGGCTCCTAGACAGGGGAGCAATCAGCCCCAGCATTTT,CATMHPKAPRQGSNQPQHF
-,TRBV7-9,-,TRBJ2-3,TGTGCCAGCAGCTTAGACTACGGGAGCCGCACAGATACGCAGTATTTT,CASSLDYGSRTDTQYF
-,TRBV5-6,TRBD2,TRBJ2-4,TGTGCCAGCAGCTCTCGGGCCACTAGCGGGAGGAGCATTCAGTACTTC,CASSSRATSGRSIQYF
few,TRBV19,-,TRBJ1-2,TGTGCCAGTAGGGCTGGCGGGCTTCGAGGCTACACCTTC,CASRAGGLRGYTF
once,TRBV5-1,TRBD1,TRBJ2-3,TGCGCCAGCAGCTTGGGACAGGGAACTAGCACAGATACGCAGTATTTT,CASSLGQGTSTDTQYF
-,TRBV27,-,TRBJ2-6,TGTGCCAGCAGTAATCCTCCGAGGGCTGGGGCCAACGTCCTGACTTTC,CASSNPPRAGANVLTF
-,TRBV7-8,TRBD1,TRBJ2-7,TGTGCCAGCAGCTTAGAGGACAGGGGCTACCTACCCTACGAGCAGTACTTC,CASSLEDRGYLPYEQYF
few,TRBV5-1,-,TRBJ1-1,TGCGCCAGCAGCTTGCAGGGGAGGGGAACTGAAGCTTTCTTT,CASSLQGRGTEAFF
-,TRBV18,TRBD2,TRBJ2-3,TGTGCCAGCTCACGGACTGCGGGAGGAGGCTTAGGTGATACGCAGTATTTT,CASSRTAGGGLGDTQYF
-,TRBV6-2/TRBV6-3,TRBD1,TRBJ2-7,TGTGCCAGCAGCCTATCTGGACAGGGGGAGCAGTACTTC,CASSLSGQGEQYF
few,TRBV5-4,-,TRBJ1-2,TGTGCCAGCATCGAAACCGGGTCGGTTGGCTACACCTTC,CASIETGSVGYTF
-,TRBV30,TRBD2,TRBJ2-3,TGTGCCTGGAGTACTAGCGGGAACACAGATACGCAGTATTTT,CAWSTSGNTDTQYF
-,TRBV5-1,TRBD1,TRBJ2-7,TGCGCCAGCAGCTTACAGGGGGCGGAAGTAGGCGAGCAGTACTTC,CASSLQGAEVGEQYF
-,TRBV11-2,TRBD2,TRBJ2-7,TGTGCCAGCAGCCTGCTAGCGGGGGGGTCCTACGAGCAGTACTTC,CASSLLAGGSYEQYF
-,TRBV6-8,-,TRBJ2-7,TGTGCCGGTCGGTATGACTACCTCTACGAGCAGTACTTC,CAGRYDYLYEQYF
-,TRBV29-1,-,TRBJ1-2,TGCAGCGTTATAAGTTCAGAGGAGTTCAGCTATGGCTACACCTTC,CSVISSEEFSYGYTF
few,TRBV7-9,-,TRBJ2-7,TGTGCCAGCAGCCAGGACAACTACGAGCAGTACTTC,CASSQDNYEQYF
few,TRBV3-1/TRBV3-2,-,TRBJ2-6,TGTGCCAGCAGTCTAGCTGGGGCCAACGTCCTGACTTTC,CASSLAGANVLTF
-,TRBV10-1,TRBD1,TRBJ1-1,TGCGCCGTAAGACAGGGGGTAAACACTGAAGCTTTCTTT,CAVRQGVNTEAFF
-,TRBV18,-,TRBJ1-4,TGTGCCAGCTCATTCCAGGGAAGTGAGGAAAAACTGTTTTTT,CASSFQGSEEKLFF
few,TRBV4-1,-,TRBJ2-1,TGCGCCAGCAGCCGAATGGGGGTGACTCCCGGGAGCAATGAGCAGTTCTTC,CASSRMGVTPGSNEQFF
once,TRBV12-3/TRBV12-4,-,TRBJ2-3,TGTGCCAGCAGTCTGAGTAAAAGAGATACGCAGTATTTT,CASSLSKRDTQYF
-,TRBV2,TRBD1,TRBJ2-1,TGTGCCAGCAATCCGGGACAGTACAATGAGCAGTTCTTC,CASNPGQYNEQFF
-,TRBV4-1,-,TRBJ2-1,TGCGCCAGCAGCCAGGCTAGGAGCTCCTACAATGAGCAGTTCTTC,CASSQARSSYNEQFF
-,TRBV4-3,TRBD1,TRBJ1-2,TGCGCCAGCAGCCAAGGATTCGGACAGGGGAACTATGGCTACACCTTC,CASSQGFGQGNYGYTF
once,TRBV19,TRBD2,TRBJ2-1,TGTGCCAGTAGCTTACCGGGACTAGTTCTCTACAATGAGCAGTTCTTC,CASSLPGLVLYNEQFF
-,TRBV29-1,-,TRBJ1-1,TGCAGCGTTGAAGTCAACAGGGCTCACACTGAAGCTTTCTTT,CSVEVNRAHTEAFF
-,TRBV5-4,TRBD1,TRBJ2-7,TGTGCCAGCAGCTTGGAGGGGGCTCGTGAGCAGTACTTC,CASSLEGAREQYF
-,TRBV5-5,TRBD1,TRBJ1-3,TGTGCCAGCAGCTTGTTGGAGGGGGCCTCTGGAAACACCATATATTTT,CASSLLEGASGNTIYF
-,TRBV6-5,TRBD1,TRBJ1-1,TGTGCCACCCGACAGGGAGCCTTGAACACTGAAGCTTTCTTT,CATRQGALNTEAFF
-,TRBV2,-,TRBJ2-7,TGTGCCAGCTTACGCAGGGCCTACGAGCAGTACTTC,CASLRRAYEQYF
-,TRBV11-2,-,TRBJ2-5,TGTGCCAGCAGCTTTCTCCAGGGGATCGGCGAGACCCAGTACTTC,CASSFLQGIGETQYF
-,TRBV19,TRBD2,TRBJ2-1,TGTGCCAGTAAACTAACTAGCGGGGTATACAATGAGCAGTTCTTC,CASKLTSGVYNEQFF
-,TRBV12-1,-,TRBJ2-1,TGTGCCAGCAGCTTTGCGGGGACTAGCTCCCGGCCCAATGAGCAGTTCTTC,CASSFAGTSSRPNEQFF
-,TRBV6-6,-,TRBJ1-6,TGTGCCAGCAGTTATGTTGAGGATTCACCCCTCCACTTT,CASSYVEDSPLHF
-,TRBV11-2,-,TRBJ2-3,TGTGCCAGCAGCTTATCTCAGGGCACAGATACGCAGTATTTT,CASSLSQGTDTQYF
-,TRBV18,-,TRBJ1-1,TGTGCCAGCTCACCAGGACTCTTGGTGAACACTGAAGCTTTCTTT,CASSPGLLVNTEAFF
-,TRBV30,TRBD2,TRBJ2-3,TGTGCCTGGAGTCTAGTAGAAGCGGGAGACACAGATACGCAGTATTTT,CAWSLVEAGDTDTQYF
-,TRBV5-6,-,TRBJ2-5,TGTGCCAGCAGCCGTCAAATCCGGGACTCCGGTAGGAGTCAAGAGACCCAGTACTTC,CASSRQIRDSGRSQETQYF
-,TRBV19,-,TRBJ2-2,TGTGCCAGTAGTATTGAGCGTCAGGGAGGCGGGGAGCTGTTTTTT,CASSIERQGGGELFF
-,TRBV29-1,TRBD2,TRBJ2-7,TGCAGCGCGAAACTAGCGGGCACTCCCCACGAGCAGTACTTC,CSAKLAGTPHEQYF